These 10 T cell receptor beta chains were sequenced from one sample in a study of beta chain features in type 1 diabetes. The entirety of the isolated RNA underwent reverse transcription, so expressed TCRB transcripts were sequenced. Here immunoSEQ multiplex PCR was the method, and the copy in TCRdb shows in-frame clones only, minus some. The sample includes 150,000 to 190,000 clones, about 9.4% of them seen just once. Findings and caveats of the study: There was a moderate but significant shortening of TCRB CDR3s in all four CD4+ subsets of Type 1 diabetes patients.

Antigens of these TCRs are unknown. The sample was central memory CD4+ T cells from blood. The receptors were sampled from a man aged 25 to 45 with type 1 diabetes.

This clone turned up a few times. The chain's CDR3 is CATSRALDSLSTDTQYF. As DNA, the CDR3 is TGTGCCACCAGCAGAGCCTTGGACAGCCTAAGCACAGATACGCAGTATTTT. The chain has TRBV15 and TRBJ2-3; D possibly corresponds to TRBD1 (6 bases). Germline-derived CDR1 and CDR2 are LNHNV and YYDKDF (reference sequence). The CDR3 sequence is 17 residues long. Trimming cost V 1 base and J 0 bases, with 14 bases left between them.

J is TRBJ2-3 and V is TRBV29-1; D is undetermined. Deletions cut 3 bases from V and 0 bases from J, with 10 bases between. Germline V gives CDR1 SQVTM, CDR2 ANQGSEA. This CDR3 contains 14 residues. CDR3: CSVEGHPSTDTQYF. The CDR3 bases are TGCAGCGTTGAGGGCCACCCTAGCACAGATACGCAGTATTTT.

V usage is TRBV27 and J usage is TRBJ2-1; TRBD1 might be the D (5 bases). This CDR3 is 15 amino acids long. V lost 5 bases, J lost 5 bases, and 16 bases lay in between. CDR1 and CDR2 from the germline V gene are MNHEY and SMNVEV (reference sequence). In DNA form, the CDR3 reads TGTGCCAGCAGTACTGCTCAGACAGATAACAATGAGCAGTTCTTC. This codes for CASSTAQTDNNEQFF.

This clone was found a few times. The V and J genes are TRBV4-3 and TRBJ2-7; D is uncertain. CDR3 size: 15 residues. V was shortened by 0 bases and J by 0 bases, with 9 bases between the two germline ends. CDR1 and CDR2 from the germline V gene are LGHNA and YSLEER. The DNA of the CDR3 is TGCGCCAGCAGCCAAGATTTTGACTCCTCCTACGAGCAGTACTTC. Protein: CASSQDFDSSYEQYF.

The chain links TRBV6-4 to TRBJ2-1, with a weak D call TRBD1 (6 bases). Germline assignment: CDR1 MRHNA and CDR2 SNTAGT. The CDR3 covers 11 residues. V was trimmed by 4 bases and J by 11 bases, leaving 9 bases between them. CDR3 residues: CASSAGTQQFF. DNA of the CDR3: TGTGCCAGCAGTGCAGGGACACAGCAGTTCTTC.

This chain uses TRBV9 with TRBJ2-7; maybe TRBD2 (6 bases). In germline, CDR1 is SGDLS, CDR2 YYNGEE. With 0 bases removed from V and 5 bases from J, the gap between germline ends came to 12 bases. CDR3 length equals 14 residues. Written as DNA, the CDR3 is TGTGCCAGCAGCGTAGGCTCTTGGGGGGACGAGCAGTACTTC. It translates to CASSVGSWGDEQYF.

The chain links TRBV28 to TRBJ2-3; 9 nucleotides line up with TRBD2. The V gene's germline CDR1 is MDHEN and CDR2 SYDVKM. This CDR3 is built from 14 residues. V lost 6 bases and J lost 7; bases outside the gene matches: 8. CDR3 in amino acids: CASSLGTSRNTQYF. Here the CDR3 DNA reads TGTGCCAGCAGCCTTGGGACTAGCCGAAATACGCAGTATTTT.

Here the CDR3 DNA reads TGTGCCAGCCAGGATAGGACTGAAGCTTTCTTT. Protein: CASQDRTEAFF. The chain links TRBV6-6 to TRBJ1-1; no definite D call. The germline CDR1 and CDR2 sequences are MNHNY and SVGAGI (reference sequence). Trimming took 8 bases from V and 5 from J, leaving 9 bases between them. The CDR3 has 11 residues.

The rearrangement uses TRBV7-3 and TRBJ2-7; the match to TRBD1 covers 9 bases. The CDR3 is 17 residues long. V lost 0 bases, J lost 4 bases, and 10 bases stayed unmatched. Germline V gene lookup returns CDR1 SGHTA and CDR2 FQGTGA. CDR3 sequence reads: CASSLTGTGRRRYEQYF. CDR3 sequence (DNA): TGTGCCAGCAGCTTAACTGGGACAGGGCGACGACGTTACGAGCAGTACTTC.

This clone has only a few counts. J is TRBJ2-7 and V is TRBV5-6; possible D gene TRBD2, 5 bases. CDR3 length: 17 amino acids. Deletions cut 0 bases from V and 2 bases from J, with 18 bases between. Germline V gene lookup returns CDR1 SGHDT and CDR2 YYEEEE. DNA for the CDR3: TGTGCCAGCAGCTTGGCCCCGGGCCCCGGGAATACCTACGAGCAGTACTTC. Encoded protein: CASSLAPGPGNTYEQYF.